A single sample gave rise to the 2 T cell receptor beta chains below, sequenced in a study of blood T cell repertoires in COVID-19 (TCRdb year 2020). The library came from the immunoSEQ multiplex PCR assay. Sourced from immuneACCESS, this table was stored by TCRdb with only in-frame sequences that have V and J called. A share of the clones is absent; for the studies checked, an unresolved V gene accounts for under half, and the remainder has no known explanation. Within this sample are fewer than 90,000 clones, with about 95% of them counted one time only. About 4.5% of the sample goes to the ten largest clones. The specimen sequenced was peripheral blood. The receptor set was obtained from a human donor with active COVID-19. The donor label of this sample is uncertain.

V is TRBV5-6 and J is TRBJ1-1, with D tentatively TRBD1 (6 bases). The CDR3 has 12 amino acids. Between the trimmed V and J ends, which lost 3 bases and 10 bases, there was a span of 13 bases. Germline V lookup: CDR1 SGHDT, CDR2 YYEEEE. CDR3 sequence: CASSYDRTVAFF. CDR3 DNA: TGTGCCAGCAGCTATGACAGGACGGTAGCTTTCTTT.

The chain combines TRBV5-1 with TRBJ2-4; weak D call: TRBD1 (5 bases). Trimming removed 3 bases at V and 5 bases at J, with 9 bases between. This CDR3 contains 13 residues. In germline, CDR1 is SGHRS, CDR2 YFSETQ. The CDR3 protein is CASSSGSQNIQYF. DNA for the CDR3: TGCGCCAGCAGCTCAGGGTCCCAAAACATTCAGTACTTC.